These T cell receptor beta chains were read from a single sample in a study of T cell responses to AZD1222 COVID-19 vaccine. Measured with immunoSEQ multiplex PCR; TCRdb has only the in-frame clones, and not every one. The sample includes some 110,000 clones, about 80% of them seen just once. This specimen was peripheral blood, taken on day 0 of AZD1222 vaccination. These receptors were taken from an adult in good health. CDR3s include the opening cysteine and the closing phenylalanine or tryptophan. A D gene is named only where the DNA matches it firmly. Clone sizes are given selectively: once, few, many, or a class where the clone is expanded.

cdr3_nt,cdr3_aa,j_call,v_call,clone_size,d_call
TGCGCCAGCACCCCGGCTGGGACAGGGGGCGTGGGGGCTTTCTTT,CASTPAGTGGVGAFF,TRBJ1-1,TRBV5-1,once,TRBD1
TGTGCCAGCAGTTATAAAACGACAGGGATCAATTCACCCCTCCACTTT,CASSYKTTGINSPLHF,TRBJ1-6,TRBV6-5,-,TRBD1
TGTGCCAGCAGCCAAGATGTGGGGACAGGCTCCTCTGAGCAGTACTTC,CASSQDVGTGSSEQYF,TRBJ2-7,TRBV3-1/TRBV3-2,-,TRBD1
TGTGCCTGGAGTGTAGGTGTGGGCACAGATACGCAGTATTTT,CAWSVGVGTDTQYF,TRBJ2-3,TRBV30,-,-
TGTGCCAGCAGTTTGGCCGGACAGGGCTGGGAGCAGTACTTC,CASSLAGQGWEQYF,TRBJ2-7,TRBV27,-,TRBD1
TGTGCCAGCAGTTTCGGACAGCGCAATCAGCCCCAGCATTTT,CASSFGQRNQPQHF,TRBJ1-5,TRBV28,-,-
TGTGCCACCTCAGGAGCCTACGAGCAGTACTTC,CATSGAYEQYF,TRBJ2-7,TRBV2,-,-
TGTGCCAGCAGCTTAGGTGGGGCGGGAGGGCGCGAGCAGTACTTC,CASSLGGAGGREQYF,TRBJ2-7,TRBV7-3,few,TRBD2
TGTGCCTGGTGCCCAGGGGGCAATCAGCCCCAGCATTTT,CAWCPGGNQPQHF,TRBJ1-5,TRBV30,-,-
TGTGCCAGCAGCCCCGGCACAGGCCCCACTGAAGCTTTCTTT,CASSPGTGPTEAFF,TRBJ1-1,TRBV6-2/TRBV6-3,-,-
TGTGCCAGCATGCGGGAGGTCTGGGGGCAAGAGACCCAGTACTTC,CASMREVWGQETQYF,TRBJ2-5,TRBV7-2,-,TRBD2
TGTGCCAGCAGCCAGACTTTTTCGAACACCGGGGAGCTGTTTTTT,CASSQTFSNTGELFF,TRBJ2-2,TRBV7-3,-,-
TGTGCCAGCAGCCCGAGGACGGCGGCGGGAGGCTACACCTTC,CASSPRTAAGGYTF,TRBJ1-2,TRBV5-5,-,-
TGCGCCAGCAGCTTGGTAGGGCAGGGGGCTTCCTGGGATGGCTACACCTTC,CASSLVGQGASWDGYTF,TRBJ1-2,TRBV5-1,-,TRBD1
TGTGCCAGCAGTTTATTTGCGACAGGGACCGGAAACACCATATATTTT,CASSLFATGTGNTIYF,TRBJ1-3,TRBV28,once,TRBD1
TGTGCCAGCAGTGCGGCCTCTAGGGAGCCTCCCTTC,CASSAASREPPF,TRBJ2-7,TRBV2,-,-
TGTGCCAGCAGCCCGGGACAGGTTTCGAACACTGAAGCTTTCTTT,CASSPGQVSNTEAFF,TRBJ1-1,TRBV5-6,-,TRBD1
TGTGCCAGCAGTTACTCGTACAGTTATAACACTGAAGCTTTCTTT,CASSYSYSYNTEAFF,TRBJ1-1,TRBV6-5,-,-
TGTGCCAGCAGTGAAAGGACGGACGGTAACTATGGCTACACCTTC,CASSERTDGNYGYTF,TRBJ1-2,TRBV6-1,-,-
TGTGCCAGCAGCTCCGTTCGGAACACTGAAGCTTTCTTT,CASSSVRNTEAFF,TRBJ1-1,TRBV7-8,-,-
TGTGCCAGCATCCAAAGGGCCTCGGGACTAGCGTTTACCAACTCTGACAATGAGCAGTTCTTC,CASIQRASGLAFTNSDNEQFF,TRBJ2-1,TRBV27,-,TRBD2
TGTGCCAGCCGGCGGGAACGGGGATCACCCCTCCACTTT,CASRRERGSPLHF,TRBJ1-6,TRBV7-9,-,-
TGCGCCAGCAGCCAAGACGCGGGAAAAGGTTACGAGCAGTACTTC,CASSQDAGKGYEQYF,TRBJ2-7,TRBV4-3,-,-
TGTGCAAGTCGCAGTGGTGGGCCTCATGTAAGTGAAAAACTGTTTTTT,CASRSGGPHVSEKLFF,TRBJ1-4,TRBV12-2,-,-
TGTGCCAGCAGTCCCGGATCACGTGGGGAGACCCAGTACTTC,CASSPGSRGETQYF,TRBJ2-5,TRBV28,-,-
TGCGCCAGCAGCCCAGGGAGCGCGAACACCGGGGAGCTGTTTTTT,CASSPGSANTGELFF,TRBJ2-2,TRBV5-1,few,-
TGTGCCAGCAGCCAAGACCAAGAGACCCAGTACTTC,CASSQDQETQYF,TRBJ2-5,TRBV3-1/TRBV3-2,-,-
TGTGCCAGCAGTTTGCCCTTGAACACTGAAGCTTTCTTT,CASSLPLNTEAFF,TRBJ1-1,TRBV6-2/TRBV6-3,few,-
TGTGCCAGCAGCTTACTCGGACAAGAGACCCAGTACTTC,CASSLLGQETQYF,TRBJ2-5,TRBV7-9,-,-
TGTGCCAGCAGTTACAGCACAGGGAAAAACACCGGGGAGCTGTTTTTT,CASSYSTGKNTGELFF,TRBJ2-2,TRBV6-5,few,-
TGTGCCAACAAAGGGACAGCTGAAAAACTGTTTTTT,CANKGTAEKLFF,TRBJ1-4,TRBV6-5,-,TRBD1
TGCGCCAGCAGCTTCGGACAGGGTGGTGGCTACACCTTC,CASSFGQGGGYTF,TRBJ1-2,TRBV5-1,few,TRBD1
TGTGCCAGCATCCCTGGGCAGGGAGGCCACGAGCAGTACTTC,CASIPGQGGHEQYF,TRBJ2-7,TRBV6-5,-,-
TGTGCCAGCAGTTACGCGCTAGCTTCCTACAATGAGCAGTTCTTC,CASSYALASYNEQFF,TRBJ2-1,TRBV6-5,once,-
TGTGCCAGTAGTCCGTTAACGCGGGGGAAGGTTTCTTTTGGGGCCAACGTCCTGACTTTC,CASSPLTRGKVSFGANVLTF,TRBJ2-6,TRBV19,few,TRBD2
TGTGCCAGTAGACCTGAGGGGGGGGGCTTGACAGATACGCAGTATTTT,CASRPEGGGLTDTQYF,TRBJ2-3,TRBV19,-,-
TGTGCCAGCGCGAGCGGGGGGGCCACTACAGATACGCAGTATTTT,CASASGGATTDTQYF,TRBJ2-3,TRBV28,-,TRBD2
TGTGCCAGCAGCCCGCAAGGGGCAGGGGGGGCAAATACGCAGTATTTT,CASSPQGAGGANTQYF,TRBJ2-3,TRBV7-2,-,-
TGTGCCAGCCAAGGCTCTGGAAACACCATATATTTT,CASQGSGNTIYF,TRBJ1-3,TRBV6-6,-,-
TGTGCCAGCAGTTTGTACGGTACGAACACTGAAGCTTTCTTT,CASSLYGTNTEAFF,TRBJ1-1,TRBV27,few,-
TGTGCCAGCAGAGCCCGGGGAATTGAGTACAATGAGCAGTTCTTC,CASRARGIEYNEQFF,TRBJ2-1,TRBV2,-,-
TGCGCCAGCAGCTTGGACGGCTACTATGGCTACACCTTC,CASSLDGYYGYTF,TRBJ1-2,TRBV5-1,-,-
TGTGCCTGGAGTAGGGGGGAGAATCAGCCCCAGCATTTT,CAWSRGENQPQHF,TRBJ1-5,TRBV30,-,-
TGTGCCAGCGCCAAAAGGAGGGGAGGGACTGAAGCTTTCTTT,CASAKRRGGTEAFF,TRBJ1-1,TRBV28,-,-
TGTGCCAGCTCACCGAGTGGGACAGTGCTCCCCGAGCAGTACTTC,CASSPSGTVLPEQYF,TRBJ2-7,TRBV18,once,TRBD1
TGTGCCAGCAGTTTATTTGTGTTAAGGAGGGCCTACAATGAGCAGTTCTTC,CASSLFVLRRAYNEQFF,TRBJ2-1,TRBV28,-,-
TGTGCCAGCATCCAGGACAGGTACTCCTACAATGAGCAGTTCTTC,CASIQDRYSYNEQFF,TRBJ2-1,TRBV2,-,TRBD1
TGTGCCAGCAGCGTAGCTCCAGGGGGATTCTACGAGCAGTACTTC,CASSVAPGGFYEQYF,TRBJ2-7,TRBV9,-,TRBD1
TGTGCCAGCAGCGAAAATCCGGGACACTACTTCACAGATACGCAGTATTTT,CASSENPGHYFTDTQYF,TRBJ2-3,TRBV3-1/TRBV3-2,-,-
TGTGCCAGCAGCTTAAGCCCCTCCTACGAGCAGTACTTC,CASSLSPSYEQYF,TRBJ2-7,TRBV11-2,-,-
TGTGCCAGCAGTGAACAGAACAATCAGCCCCAGCATTTT,CASSEQNNQPQHF,TRBJ1-5,TRBV6-1,once,-
TGTGCCAGCAGTTTAAGACAGAATCCCTACGAGCAGTACTTC,CASSLRQNPYEQYF,TRBJ2-7,TRBV28,-,-
TGTGCCAGCAGCCTAACGGGCTTCACAGATACGCAGTATTTT,CASSLTGFTDTQYF,TRBJ2-3,TRBV7-9,-,-
TGCGCCAGCAGCTCGTACAGCGGATATGGCTACACCTTC,CASSSYSGYGYTF,TRBJ1-2,TRBV5-1,-,-
TGTGCCAGCGGGGCATGGACGCGGGATCAGCCCCAGCATTTT,CASGAWTRDQPQHF,TRBJ1-5,TRBV6-5,-,-
TGTGCCTCTTCCAGGGAGCTAAACTATGGCTACACCTTC,CASSRELNYGYTF,TRBJ1-2,TRBV30,-,-
TGCGCCAGCAGCCAAGATCGAGGAGACCAGATCTATGGCTACACCTTC,CASSQDRGDQIYGYTF,TRBJ1-2,TRBV4-3,few,-